This record concerns one T cell receptor (beta chain) sequence. The data derive from a study of blood T cell repertoires in COVID-19. In the original workflow: Researchers report that nucleated cell counts were estimated from reference gene primer amplification. The repertoire was sequenced with immunoSEQ multiplex PCR; TCRdb's copy has only in-frame clones and lacks some. V, J and clone size were drawn from that table, and D and trimming were deduced from the DNA. The profile shows 210,000 or so clones, about 90% of them singletons. Germline CDR1 is SGHDT and CDR2 is YYEEEE. CDR3 length: 14 residues. Trimming left V 3 bases short and J 4 bases short, with 10 bases between.

The sample comprised peripheral blood. This clonotype was sampled from a woman aged 45 to 65 with acute or convalescent COVID-19. The chain employs TRBV5-6 and TRBJ2-2, with D perhaps TRBD1 (6 bases). CDR3 nucleotide sequence: TGTGCCAGCAGCTCCCTGGACAGCACCGGGGAGCTGTTTTTT. Its translation is CASSSLDSTGELFF. The full variable domain, with the rest looked up from reference TRBV5-6 and TRBJ2-2, is DAGVTQSPTHLIKTRGQQVTLRCSPKSGHDTVSWYQQALGQGPQFIFQYYEEEERQRGNFPDRFSGHQFPNYSSELNVNALLLGDSALYLCASSSLDSTGELFFGEGSRLTVL.